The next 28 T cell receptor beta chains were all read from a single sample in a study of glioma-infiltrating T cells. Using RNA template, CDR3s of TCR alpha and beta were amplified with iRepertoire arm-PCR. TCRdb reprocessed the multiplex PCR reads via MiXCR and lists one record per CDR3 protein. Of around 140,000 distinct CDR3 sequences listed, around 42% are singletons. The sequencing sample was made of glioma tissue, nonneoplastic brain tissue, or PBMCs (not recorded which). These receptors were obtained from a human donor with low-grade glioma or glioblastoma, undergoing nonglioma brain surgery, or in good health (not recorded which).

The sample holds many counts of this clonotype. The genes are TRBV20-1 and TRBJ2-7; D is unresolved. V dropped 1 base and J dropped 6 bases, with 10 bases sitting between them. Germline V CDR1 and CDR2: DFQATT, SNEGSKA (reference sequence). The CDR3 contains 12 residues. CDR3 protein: CSARVNSLEQYF. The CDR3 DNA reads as TGCAGTGCTAGAGTCAACTCCCTCGAGCAGTACTTC.

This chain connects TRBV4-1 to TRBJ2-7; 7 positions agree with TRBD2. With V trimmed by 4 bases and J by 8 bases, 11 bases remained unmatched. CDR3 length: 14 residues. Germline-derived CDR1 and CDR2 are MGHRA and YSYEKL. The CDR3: CASSRGWWEGKQYF. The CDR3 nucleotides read TGCGCCAGCAGCCGAGGTTGGTGGGAGGGTAAGCAGTACTTC.

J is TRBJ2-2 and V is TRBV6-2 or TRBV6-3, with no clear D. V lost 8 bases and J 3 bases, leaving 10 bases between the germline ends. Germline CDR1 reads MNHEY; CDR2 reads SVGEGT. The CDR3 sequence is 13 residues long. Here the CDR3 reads CASGRQDTGELFF. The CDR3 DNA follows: TGTGCCAGCGGTCGACAAGACACCGGGGAGCTGTTTTTT.

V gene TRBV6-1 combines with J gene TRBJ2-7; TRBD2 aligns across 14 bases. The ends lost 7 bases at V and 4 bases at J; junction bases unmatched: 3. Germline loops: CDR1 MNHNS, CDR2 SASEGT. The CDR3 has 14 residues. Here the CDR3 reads CASKGTSGGYEQYF. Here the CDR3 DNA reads TGTGCCAGCAAGGGGACTAGCGGGGGATACGAGCAGTACTTC.

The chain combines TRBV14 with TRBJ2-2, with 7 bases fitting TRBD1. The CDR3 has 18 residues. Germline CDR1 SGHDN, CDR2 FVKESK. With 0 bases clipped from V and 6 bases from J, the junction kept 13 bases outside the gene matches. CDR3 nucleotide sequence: TGTGCCAGCAGCCAAGACCGGCCCGGACAGGCATCCGCCGGGGAGCTGTTTTTT. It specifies CASSQDRPGQASAGELFF.

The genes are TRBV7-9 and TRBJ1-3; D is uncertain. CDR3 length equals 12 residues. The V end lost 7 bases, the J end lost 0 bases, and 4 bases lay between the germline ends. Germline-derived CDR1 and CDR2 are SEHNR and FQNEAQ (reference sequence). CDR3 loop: CASKGSGNTIYF. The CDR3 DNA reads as TGTGCCAGCAAGGGCTCTGGAAACACCATATATTTT.

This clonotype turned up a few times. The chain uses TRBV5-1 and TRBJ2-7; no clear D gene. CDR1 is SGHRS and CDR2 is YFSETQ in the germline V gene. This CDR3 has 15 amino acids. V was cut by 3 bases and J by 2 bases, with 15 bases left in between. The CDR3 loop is CASSSRRQTTYEQYF. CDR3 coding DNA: TGCGCCAGCAGCTCAAGACGCCAAACTACCTACGAGCAGTACTTC.

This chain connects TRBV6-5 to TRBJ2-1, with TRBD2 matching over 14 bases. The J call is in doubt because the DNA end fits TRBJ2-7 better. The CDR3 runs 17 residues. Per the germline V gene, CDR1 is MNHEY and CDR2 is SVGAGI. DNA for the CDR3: TGTGCCAGCAGTTATCCCAAGACTAGCGGGGGGGACGGTGAGCAGTACTTC. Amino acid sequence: CASSYPKTSGGDGEQYF.

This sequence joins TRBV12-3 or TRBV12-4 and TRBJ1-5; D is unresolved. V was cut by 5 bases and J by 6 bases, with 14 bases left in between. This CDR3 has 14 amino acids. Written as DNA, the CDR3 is TGTGCCAGCAGTACCTCCCAGAGTATTCAGCCCCAGCATTTT. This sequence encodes CASSTSQSIQPQHF.

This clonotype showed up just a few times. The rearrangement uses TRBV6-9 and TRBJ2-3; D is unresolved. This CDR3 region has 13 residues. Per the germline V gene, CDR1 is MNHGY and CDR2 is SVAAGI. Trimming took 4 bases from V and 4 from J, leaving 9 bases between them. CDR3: CASSCKEADTQYF. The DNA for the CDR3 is TGTGCCAGCAGTTGCAAAGAGGCAGATACGCAGTATTTT.

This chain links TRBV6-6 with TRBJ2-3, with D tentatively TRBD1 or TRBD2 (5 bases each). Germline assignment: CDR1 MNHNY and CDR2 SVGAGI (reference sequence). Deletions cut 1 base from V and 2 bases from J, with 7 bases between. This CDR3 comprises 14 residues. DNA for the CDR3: TGTGCCAGCAGTTACTGGGGGACCACAGATACGCAGTATTTT. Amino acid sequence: CASSYWGTTDTQYF.

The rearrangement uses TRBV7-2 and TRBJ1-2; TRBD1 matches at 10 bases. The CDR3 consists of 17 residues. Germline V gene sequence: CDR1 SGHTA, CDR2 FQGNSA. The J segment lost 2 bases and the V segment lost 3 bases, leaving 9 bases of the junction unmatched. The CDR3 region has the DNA TGTGCCAGCAGCTTCCCTCGGACAGGGGGGAAGAACTATGGCTACACCTTC. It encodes CASSFPRTGGKNYGYTF.

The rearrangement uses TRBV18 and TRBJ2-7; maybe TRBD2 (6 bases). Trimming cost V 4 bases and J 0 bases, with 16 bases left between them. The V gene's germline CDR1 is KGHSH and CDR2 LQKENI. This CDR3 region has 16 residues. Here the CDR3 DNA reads TGTGCCAGCTCACAGTACAACATCGGGGGCTCCTACGAGCAGTACTTC. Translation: CASSQYNIGGSYEQYF.

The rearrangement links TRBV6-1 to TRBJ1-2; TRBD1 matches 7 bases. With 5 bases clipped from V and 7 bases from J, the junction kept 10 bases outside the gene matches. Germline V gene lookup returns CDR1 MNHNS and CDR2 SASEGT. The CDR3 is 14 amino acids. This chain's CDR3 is CASSFDRERVGYTF. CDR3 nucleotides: TGTGCCAGCAGTTTCGACAGGGAAAGAGTTGGCTACACCTTC.

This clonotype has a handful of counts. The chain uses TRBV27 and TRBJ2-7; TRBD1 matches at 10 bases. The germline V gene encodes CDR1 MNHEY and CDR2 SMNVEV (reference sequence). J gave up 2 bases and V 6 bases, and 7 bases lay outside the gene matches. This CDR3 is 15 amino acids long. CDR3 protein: CASRLGTGAAYEQYF. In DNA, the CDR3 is TGTGCCAGCAGGCTAGGGACAGGGGCTGCCTACGAGCAGTACTTC.

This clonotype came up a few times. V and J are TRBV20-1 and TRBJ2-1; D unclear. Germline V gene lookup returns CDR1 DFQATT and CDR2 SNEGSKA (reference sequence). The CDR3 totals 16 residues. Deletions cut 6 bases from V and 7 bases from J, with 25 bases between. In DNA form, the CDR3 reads TGCAGTGCCGAATCACGCGATGGCGGCTTCGGTAATGAGCAGTTCTTC. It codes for CSAESRDGGFGNEQFF.

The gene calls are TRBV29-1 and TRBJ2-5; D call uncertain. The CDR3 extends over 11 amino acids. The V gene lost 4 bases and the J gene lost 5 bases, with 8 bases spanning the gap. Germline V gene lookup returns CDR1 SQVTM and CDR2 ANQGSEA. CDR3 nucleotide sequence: TGCAGCGTTGTGCAGCTCGAGACCCAGTACTTC. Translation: CSVVQLETQYF.

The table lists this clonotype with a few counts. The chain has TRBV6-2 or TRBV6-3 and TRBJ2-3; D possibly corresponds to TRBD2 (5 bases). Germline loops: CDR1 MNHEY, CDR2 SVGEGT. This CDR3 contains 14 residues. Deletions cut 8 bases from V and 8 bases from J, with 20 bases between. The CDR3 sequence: CASALAQDGATQYF. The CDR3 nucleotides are TGTGCCAGCGCCCTAGCCCAAGATGGAGCTACGCAGTATTTT.

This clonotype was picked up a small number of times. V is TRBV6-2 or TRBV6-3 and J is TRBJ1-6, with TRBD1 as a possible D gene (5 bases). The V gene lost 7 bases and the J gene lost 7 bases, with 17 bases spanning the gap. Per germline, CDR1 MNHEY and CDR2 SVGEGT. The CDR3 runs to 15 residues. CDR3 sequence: CASNAFGHTNSPLHF. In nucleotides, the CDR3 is TGTGCCAGCAACGCATTCGGACATACCAATTCACCCCTCCACTTT.

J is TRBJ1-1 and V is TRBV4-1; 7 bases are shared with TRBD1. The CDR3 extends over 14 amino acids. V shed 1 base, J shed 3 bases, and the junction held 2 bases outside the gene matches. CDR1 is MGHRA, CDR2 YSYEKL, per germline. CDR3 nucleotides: TGCGCCAGCAGCCAAGCCGACAGGGACACTGAAGCTTTCTTT. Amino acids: CASSQADRDTEAFF.

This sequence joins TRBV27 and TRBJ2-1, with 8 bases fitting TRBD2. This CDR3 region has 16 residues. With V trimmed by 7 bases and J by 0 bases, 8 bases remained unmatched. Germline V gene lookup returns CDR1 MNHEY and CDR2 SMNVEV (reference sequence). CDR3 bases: TGTGCCAGCACCGGGGGGGGGAGAAGCTCCTACAATGAGCAGTTCTTC. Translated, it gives CASTGGGRSSYNEQFF.

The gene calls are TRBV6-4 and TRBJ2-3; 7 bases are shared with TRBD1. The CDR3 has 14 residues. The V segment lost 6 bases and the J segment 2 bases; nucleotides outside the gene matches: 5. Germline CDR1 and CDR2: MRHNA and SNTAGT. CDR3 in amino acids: CASSLGQPTDTQYF. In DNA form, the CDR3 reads TGTGCCAGCAGCTTGGGACAGCCCACAGATACGCAGTATTTT.

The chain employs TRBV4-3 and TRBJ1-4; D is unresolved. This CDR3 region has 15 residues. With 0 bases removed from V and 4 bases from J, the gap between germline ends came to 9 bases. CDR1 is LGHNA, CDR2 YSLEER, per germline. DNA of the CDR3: TGCGCCAGCAGCCAAGAGGGTTTACTTAATGAAAAACTGTTTTTT. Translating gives CASSQEGLLNEKLFF.

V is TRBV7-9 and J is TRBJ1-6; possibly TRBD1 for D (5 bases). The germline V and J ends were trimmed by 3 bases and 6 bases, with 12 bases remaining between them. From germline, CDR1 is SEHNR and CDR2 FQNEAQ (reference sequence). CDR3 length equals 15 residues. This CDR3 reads CASSFQGPSNSPLHF. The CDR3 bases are TGTGCCAGCAGCTTTCAGGGTCCATCTAATTCACCCCTCCACTTT.

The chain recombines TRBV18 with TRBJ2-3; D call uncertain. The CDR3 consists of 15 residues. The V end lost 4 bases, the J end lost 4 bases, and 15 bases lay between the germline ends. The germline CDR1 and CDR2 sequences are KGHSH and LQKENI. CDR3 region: CASSLTSLGPDTQYF. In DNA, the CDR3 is TGTGCCAGCTCACTGACGTCGCTTGGGCCAGATACGCAGTATTTT.

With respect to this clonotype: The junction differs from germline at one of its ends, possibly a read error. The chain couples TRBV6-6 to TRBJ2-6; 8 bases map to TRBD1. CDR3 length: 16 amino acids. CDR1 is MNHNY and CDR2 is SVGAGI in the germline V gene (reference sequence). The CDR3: CASKDRGWAGANVLTF. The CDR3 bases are TGTGCTAGCAAAGACAGGGGATGGGCTGGGGCCAACGTCCTGACTTTC.

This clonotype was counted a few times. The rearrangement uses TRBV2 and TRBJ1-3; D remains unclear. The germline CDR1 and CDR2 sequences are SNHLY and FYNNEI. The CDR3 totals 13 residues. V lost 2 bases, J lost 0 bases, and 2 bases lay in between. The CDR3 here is CASSEFSGNTIYF. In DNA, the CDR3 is TGTGCCAGCAGTGAATTCTCTGGAAACACCATATATTTT. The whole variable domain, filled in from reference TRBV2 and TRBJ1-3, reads EPEVTQTPSHQVTQMGQEVILRCVPISNHLYFYWYRQILGQKVEFLVSFYNNEISEKSEIFDDQFSVERPDGSNFTLKIRSTKLEDSAMYFCASSEFSGNTIYFGEGSWLTVV.

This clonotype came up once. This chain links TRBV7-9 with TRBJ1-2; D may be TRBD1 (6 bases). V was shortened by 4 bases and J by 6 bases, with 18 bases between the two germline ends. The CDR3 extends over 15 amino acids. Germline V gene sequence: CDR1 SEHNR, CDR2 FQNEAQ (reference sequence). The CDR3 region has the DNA TGTGCCAGCAGCTCGCACAGGGAAAAGGGGAATGGCTACACCTTC. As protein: CASSSHREKGNGYTF.